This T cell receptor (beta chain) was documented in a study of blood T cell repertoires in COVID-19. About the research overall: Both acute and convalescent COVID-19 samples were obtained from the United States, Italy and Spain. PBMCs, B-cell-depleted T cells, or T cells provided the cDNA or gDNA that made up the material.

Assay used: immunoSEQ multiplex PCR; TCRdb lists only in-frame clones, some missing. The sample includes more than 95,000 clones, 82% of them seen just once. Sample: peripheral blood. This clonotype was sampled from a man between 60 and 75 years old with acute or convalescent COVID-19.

CDR3 residues: CASSLGSGVQETQYF. The CDR3 bases are TGCGCCAGCAGCTTGGGGTCGGGGGTCCAAGAGACCCAGTACTTC. The chain joins TRBV5-1 to TRBJ2-5, with D tentatively TRBD2 (6 bases). Germline loops: CDR1 SGHRS, CDR2 YFSETQ. Trimming took 0 bases from V and 1 from J, leaving 10 bases between them. The CDR3 has 15 residues.